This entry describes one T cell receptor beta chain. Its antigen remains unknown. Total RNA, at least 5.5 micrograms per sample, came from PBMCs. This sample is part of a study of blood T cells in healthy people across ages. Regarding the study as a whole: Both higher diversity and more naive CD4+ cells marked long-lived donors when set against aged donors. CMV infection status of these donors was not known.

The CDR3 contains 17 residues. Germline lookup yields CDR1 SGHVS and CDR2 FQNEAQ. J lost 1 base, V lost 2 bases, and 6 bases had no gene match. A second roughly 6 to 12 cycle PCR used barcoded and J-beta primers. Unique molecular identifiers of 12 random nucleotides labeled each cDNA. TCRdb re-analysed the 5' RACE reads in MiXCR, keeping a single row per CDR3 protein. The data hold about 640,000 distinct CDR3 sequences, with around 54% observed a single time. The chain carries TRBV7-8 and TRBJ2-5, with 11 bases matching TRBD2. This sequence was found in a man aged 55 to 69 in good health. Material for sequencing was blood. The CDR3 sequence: CASSLWASGGIQETQYF. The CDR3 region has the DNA TGTGCCAGCAGCTTATGGGCTAGCGGGGGGATCCAAGAGACCCAGTACTTC.